The T cell receptor (beta chain) under discussion was sequenced for a study of T cells in Graves' hyperthyroidism and ophthalmopathy. Study results and limitations: Most thyroid clonotypes expanded above 0.001 were also detected in blood.

This clonotype was seen more than once but under ten times. Its target is not known. Amplification of TCR beta CDR3 regions was performed using RNA transcripts as template. HTBI primers were employed in a first-round RT-PCR of the TCR CDR3. TCRdb reanalysed the multiplex PCR reads using MiXCR and keeps one entry per CDR3 protein. The table lists about 640,000 distinct CDR3 sequences, roughly 14% of them singletons, with about an eighth in the top ten. The germline V gene has CDR1 LGHNT and CDR2 FRNRAP. The V gene lost 5 bases and the J gene lost 0 bases, with 17 bases spanning the gap. The CDR3 spans 17 residues.

Material for sequencing was blood. The receptor was isolated from a woman in her fifties or sixties with Graves' ophthalmopathy. The rearrangement uses TRBV12-5 and TRBJ1-3, with a tentative D call TRBD1 (5 bases). CDR3 nucleotides: TGTGCTAGTGGTCCTTGGGACCGAACCTACTCTGGAAACACCATATATTTT. Residues: CASGPWDRTYSGNTIYF.